The source of this T cell receptor (beta chain) is a study of T cells in Graves' hyperthyroidism and ophthalmopathy (dated by TCRdb to the late 2010s). Regarding the complete study: Peripheral blood samples were taken at initial diagnosis, before any treatment was given. Thyroid tissue and blood T-cell repertoires from about six Graves' hyperthyroidism patients were also compared in the study. A discovery cohort of fewer than 110 patients, roughly 45 with Graves' ophthalmopathy and 57 with stable Graves' hyperthyroidism, was used to find distinguishing TCR V-J signatures. Whether ophthalmopathy could be predicted prospectively was tested in an independent validation cohort made up of 18 to 20 hyperthyroidism patients plus 17 patients who later progressed to ophthalmopathy. After blood sampling, hyperthyroidism patients were treated with methimazole at a starting dose of 30 mg daily, and ophthalmopathy patients were treated with high-dose intravenous methylprednisolone. The paper describes TCR Vbeta CDR3 sequencing of 130 to 150 peripheral blood samples, made up of 40 to 45 ophthalmopathy patients, approximately 73 hyperthyroidism patients and approximately 17 progressor patients. The 100 discovery patients were randomly split 7:3 into training and test sets. Summary of the overall study and its limitations: In validation, the model predicted progression to ophthalmopathy a median of roughly 6.5 months before onset, with roughly 70% sensitivity and about 72% specificity. Blood samples also contained most of the expanded thyroid clonotypes (frequency above 0.001), which suggests that blood repertoires may reflect thyroid immune responses. No statistical method was used to set the sample size in advance, and investigators knew the group allocation. A 13 V-J signature model separated ophthalmopathy from stable hyperthyroidism, with roughly 88% sensitivity and roughly 84% specificity in cross-validation and 80%/75% in testing.

The CDR3 runs 16 amino acids, cysteine and phenylalanine included. Left in the record is the CDR3 DNA by itself, 48 bases read in frame from the first base. V lost 5 bases and J lost 5 bases, and the count of bases not matched to a germline gene is 9. Per the germline V gene, SGHTA is the CDR1 and FQGTGA is the CDR2. Hyperthyroidism patients were newly diagnosed, with disease duration under 2 months, and aged 18 to 65 years. The study excluded patients with uncontrolled infections, other autoimmune diseases, pregnancy or lactation. Clinical symptoms, serum thyroxine and TRAb, thyroid ultrasound, and orbital computed tomography formed the basis for the diagnoses. Blood from progressor patients was collected at the time of first diagnosis with hyperthyroidism, before any ophthalmopathy symptoms had appeared. PBMCs were isolated from 10 ml of fresh peripheral blood by Ficoll-Paque density gradient centrifugation. Patients classed as progressors first received a Graves' hyperthyroidism diagnosis and then went on to develop ophthalmopathy during follow-up. Trizol reagent was used to extract total RNA, and RNA quality was then checked on an Agilent 2100 Bioanalyzer.

As concerns this clonotype: The specificity of this receptor is unknown. Base qualities are not at hand, and no much larger clone is one base apart.

TCR beta CDR3 regions were amplified from RNA transcripts. A first-round RT-PCR of the TCR CDR3 used the HTBI primer set with the Qiagen OneStep RT-PCR kit. A second multiplex PCR round built the libraries, followed by size selection and purification. Libraries were sequenced paired-end with 100 bp reads on an Illumina HiSeq2000. The published analysis was carried out like this. SOAPnuke was used to process the raw data, removing reads that contained adapters or uncalled bases, had a mean Phred below 15, or lacked an exact match to the constant primer or identifier. High-quality paired reads were merged with COPE v1.2.5, and unique nucleotide sequences were defined as clonotypes. MiTCR v1.1 was used to align clonotypes to the IMGT TRBV, TRBD and TRBJ reference segments. Only V-J combinations with frequency above 0.0001, covering roughly 99% of repertoires, were analysed. The TCS score was defined as F50 (clonal expansion) divided by E x V (chaos), with BLOSUM62-based TCRdist calculated between CDR3 peptides within each V-J. Welch's t-statistics and random forest reduced 450 to 600 V-J features to fewer than 15, which were used in a naive Bayes classifier (R e1071). Using fastp trimming at Q25 and MiXCR clonotype assembly, TCRdb reanalyzed the public sequencing data and kept in-frame beta chains. Each entry is one CDR3 protein sequence, shown with its most common DNA and genes. The V and J calls shown here were made by TCRdb, not taken from the authors' results. This sample gives some 600,000 distinct CDR3 sequences in total; about 15% of them show up just once. 5% to 7% of the sample belongs to the ten largest clones.

The sequenced material came from blood. This clonotype originated in a woman aged 25 to 39 with Graves' hyperthyroidism that later progressed to Graves' ophthalmopathy. The receptor chain draws on TRBV7-3 and TRBJ2-7; 13 junctional bases match TRBD2. The CDR3 here reads CASSPRTSGRDNEQYF. The bases are TGTGCCAGCAGCCCCCGGACTAGCGGGAGAGACAACGAGCAGTACTTC.